This T cell receptor beta chain was captured in a study of shared clonotypes between healthy human individuals. Across the whole study: Donors were two women and a few men aged 18 to 49.

A few counts support this clone. Sequencing used immunoSEQ multiplex PCR; TCRdb keeps in-frame clones, though not all of them. The table shows roughly 1,100,000 clones, with around 74% occurring only once. Trimming pared 0 bases from V and 8 bases from J, leaving 10 bases between. This CDR3 spans 13 amino acids. Germline V gene data show CDR1 as GTSNPN and CDR2 as SVGIG (reference sequence). This chain connects TRBV30 to TRBJ2-2, with D hard to call. The sequencing sample was made of memory CD4+ T cells sorted from blood. Subset meaning: CD45RA-negative fraction. This clonotype was obtained from a man aged 18 to 29 in good health. The CDR3 here is CAWSVQLRGELFF. The CDR3 DNA sequence: TGTGCCTGGAGTGTACAACTCCGAGGGGAGCTGTTTTTT. Complete variable domain (other parts from reference TRBV30 and TRBJ2-2): SQTIHQWPATLVQPVGSPLSLECTVEGTSNPNLYWYRQAAGRGLQLLFYSVGIGQISSEVPQNLSASRPQDRQFILSSKKLLLSDSGFYLCAWSVQLRGELFFGEGSRLTVL.